The clone carrying this T cell receptor beta chain turned up a few times. The CDR3 extends over 13 amino acids. CDR1 SNHLY and CDR2 FYNNEI come from the germline V gene. The V gene end was trimmed by 6 bases and the J gene end by 1 base; junction bases not matched to a gene: 0. Amplification yielded TCR beta CDR3 regions, with RNA transcripts as the source. The study used the HTBI primer set for a first-round RT-PCR of the TCR CDR3. MiXCR, run by TCRdb on the multiplex PCR reads, gives a single entry per CDR3 protein. The sample includes about 300,000 distinct CDR3 sequences, roughly 15% of them seen just once. This record comes from a study of T cells in Graves' hyperthyroidism and ophthalmopathy.

The TCR comes from a man younger than 40 with Graves' hyperthyroidism. Source material: blood. The chain combines TRBV2 with TRBJ1-2, with 9 positions matching TRBD1. The CDR3 DNA is TGTGCCAGCAGGACAGGGGGTAACTATGGCTACACCTTC. Residues: CASRTGGNYGYTF.